Listed below are T cell receptor beta chains from one sample, sequenced in a study of T cells in Graves' hyperthyroidism and ophthalmopathy. TCRdb itself ran the multiplex PCR reads through MiXCR, one entry per CDR3 protein. The data contain fewer than 350,000 distinct CDR3 sequences, less than 20% of them singletons. The sample comprised blood. All receptors come from a middle-aged man with Graves' ophthalmopathy. Both conserved end residues are part of each CDR3. The order of the fields is V gene, clone size, D gene, J gene, CDR3 protein, CDR3 DNA. The D gene is left open where the match is weak. Clone size is not always given. Where it is, it says once, few, many or a class for expanded clones.

v_call: TRBV5-1
clone_size: .
d_call: TRBD1
j_call: TRBJ1-5
cdr3_aa: CASSPDGTGGNQPQHF
cdr3_nt: TGCGCCAGCAGCCCGGACGGGACAGGGGGGAATCAGCCCCAGCATTTT

v_call: TRBV3-1
clone_size: many
d_call: .
j_call: TRBJ2-5
cdr3_aa: CASSQGVGARETQYF
cdr3_nt: TGTGCCAGCAGCCAAGGAGTAGGGGCGCGAGAGACCCAGTACTTC

v_call: TRBV24-1
clone_size: .
d_call: .
j_call: TRBJ2-1
cdr3_aa: CATSDFLRSSYNEQFF
cdr3_nt: TGTGCCACCAGTGATTTCTTAAGGAGCTCCTACAATGAGCAGTTCTTC

v_call: TRBV27
clone_size: few
d_call: TRBD1
j_call: TRBJ1-5
cdr3_aa: CASSLGRQGRQPQHF
cdr3_nt: TGTGCCAGCAGTTTAGGGCGACAGGGTCGGCAGCCCCAGCATTTT

v_call: TRBV2
clone_size: many
d_call: TRBD1
j_call: TRBJ1-1
cdr3_aa: CASSTDRFVSTEAFF
cdr3_nt: TGTGCCAGCAGTACGGACAGGTTCGTCTCAACAGAAGCTTTCTTT

v_call: TRBV7-9
clone_size: .
d_call: .
j_call: TRBJ1-2
cdr3_aa: CASNAQDSHIYGYTF
cdr3_nt: TGTGCCAGCAACGCCCAGGACAGCCATATCTATGGCTACACCTTC

v_call: TRBV6-1
clone_size: .
d_call: .
j_call: TRBJ2-1
cdr3_aa: CASSAYLDTEQFF
cdr3_nt: TGTGCCAGCAGTGCCTACTTGGACACTGAGCAGTTCTTC

v_call: TRBV5-1
clone_size: few
d_call: TRBD2
j_call: TRBJ2-7
cdr3_aa: CASSGKNSTNLAGGREQYF
cdr3_nt: TGCGCCAGCAGCGGCAAGAATTCTACAAATCTAGCGGGAGGGCGGGAGCAGTACTTC

v_call: TRBV10-3
clone_size: few
d_call: TRBD1
j_call: TRBJ2-2
cdr3_aa: CAISQGADTGELFF
cdr3_nt: TGTGCCATCAGCCAGGGGGCGGACACCGGGGAGCTGTTTTTT

v_call: TRBV19
clone_size: .
d_call: .
j_call: TRBJ2-2
cdr3_aa: CASSIGVTGELFF
cdr3_nt: TGTGCCAGTAGTATCGGGGTTACCGGGGAGCTGTTTTTT

v_call: TRBV6-1
clone_size: many
d_call: .
j_call: TRBJ1-1
cdr3_aa: CASSEAPQGRAFF
cdr3_nt: TGTGCCAGCAGTGAAGCACCCCAGGGGAGGGCTTTCTTT

v_call: TRBV19
clone_size: many
d_call: TRBD1
j_call: TRBJ2-7
cdr3_aa: CASRATGGSYEQYF
cdr3_nt: TGTGCCAGTAGGGCGACAGGGGGATCCTACGAGCAGTACTTC

v_call: TRBV30
clone_size: few
d_call: .
j_call: TRBJ2-7
cdr3_aa: CAWSVRGNSYEQYF
cdr3_nt: TGTGCCTGGAGTGTTAGGGGGAACTCCTACGAGCAGTACTTC

v_call: TRBV7-4
clone_size: many
d_call: TRBD2
j_call: TRBJ2-7
cdr3_aa: CASSQNLAGSYEQYF
cdr3_nt: TGTGCCAGCAGCCAAAACTTAGCGGGATCCTACGAGCAGTACTTC

v_call: TRBV25-1
clone_size: many
d_call: TRBD1
j_call: TRBJ2-5
cdr3_aa: CASSKTGAETQYF
cdr3_nt: TGTGCCAGCAGTAAAACAGGGGCGGAGACCCAGTACTTC

v_call: TRBV30
clone_size: many
d_call: .
j_call: TRBJ1-4
cdr3_aa: CAWNRLGEKLFF
cdr3_nt: TGTGCCTGGAACCGCCTTGGTGAAAAACTGTTTTTT

v_call: TRBV28
clone_size: .
d_call: .
j_call: TRBJ1-5
cdr3_aa: CASSTTEISNQPQHF
cdr3_nt: TGTGCCAGCAGCACGACCGAGATTAGCAATCAGCCCCAGCATTTT

v_call: TRBV4-1
clone_size: few
d_call: TRBD1
j_call: TRBJ2-3
cdr3_aa: CASSRFGTGGLSSTDTQYF
cdr3_nt: TGCGCCAGCAGCCGATTCGGGACAGGGGGTCTCTCTAGCACAGATACGCAGTATTTT

v_call: TRBV5-1
clone_size: many
d_call: TRBD1
j_call: TRBJ2-1
cdr3_aa: CAKTRTGVNEQFF
cdr3_nt: TGCGCCAAGACCAGGACAGGGGTGAATGAGCAGTTCTTC

v_call: TRBV5-1
clone_size: many
d_call: .
j_call: TRBJ1-1
cdr3_aa: CASRAASVRNTEAFF
cdr3_nt: TGCGCCAGCAGAGCGGCGTCAGTCCGAAACACTGAAGCTTTCTTT

v_call: TRBV15
clone_size: .
d_call: TRBD1
j_call: TRBJ1-5
cdr3_aa: CATSTQGRGGRGQPQHF
cdr3_nt: TGTGCCACCAGCACACAGGGGCGCGGGGGTCGGGGTCAGCCCCAGCATTTT

v_call: TRBV6-1
clone_size: .
d_call: TRBD1
j_call: TRBJ2-1
cdr3_aa: CASSTWDSPSDEQFF
cdr3_nt: TGTGCCAGCAGTACATGGGACAGCCCGAGCGATGAGCAGTTCTTC

v_call: TRBV20-1
clone_size: many
d_call: .
j_call: TRBJ1-2
cdr3_aa: CSAPFGRDYNYGYTF
cdr3_nt: TGCAGTGCTCCCTTCGGAAGGGATTATAACTATGGCTACACCTTC

v_call: TRBV5-1
clone_size: .
d_call: .
j_call: TRBJ2-5
cdr3_aa: CASSLRLPGETQYF
cdr3_nt: TGCGCCAGCAGCTTGAGACTACCGGGGGAGACCCAGTACTTC

v_call: TRBV24-1
clone_size: .
d_call: .
j_call: TRBJ2-2
cdr3_aa: CATADPAGTGELFF
cdr3_nt: TGTGCCACCGCGGACCCGGCGGGCACCGGGGAGCTGTTTTTT

v_call: TRBV7-9
clone_size: .
d_call: .
j_call: TRBJ1-3
cdr3_aa: CASSLVQGSGNTIYF
cdr3_nt: TGTGCCAGCAGCTTAGTTCAGGGCTCTGGAAACACCATATATTTT

v_call: TRBV7-7
clone_size: few
d_call: .
j_call: TRBJ2-1
cdr3_aa: CASSLGKGNEQFF
cdr3_nt: TGTGCTAGCAGCTTAGGGAAGGGGAATGAGCAGTTCTTC

v_call: TRBV6-1
clone_size: few
d_call: .
j_call: TRBJ1-5
cdr3_aa: CASGGGNQPQHF
cdr3_nt: TGTGCGTCCGGTGGTGGCAATCAGCCCCAGCATTTT

v_call: TRBV28
clone_size: .
d_call: .
j_call: TRBJ1-2
cdr3_aa: CASRRSGNTYGYTF
cdr3_nt: TGTGCCAGCCGTCGTTCAGGAAACACCTATGGCTACACCTTC

v_call: TRBV5-1
clone_size: .
d_call: .
j_call: TRBJ2-7
cdr3_aa: CASSPDSSHEQYF
cdr3_nt: TGCGCCAGCAGTCCGGACTCCTCCCACGAGCAGTACTTC

v_call: TRBV28
clone_size: many
d_call: TRBD1
j_call: TRBJ1-1
cdr3_aa: CASSGAGTGGGANTEAFF
cdr3_nt: TGTGCCAGCAGTGGCGCCGGGACAGGGGGCGGCGCGAACACTGAAGCTTTCTTT

v_call: TRBV11-2
clone_size: many
d_call: .
j_call: TRBJ2-7
cdr3_aa: CASSFSSYEQYF
cdr3_nt: TGTGCCAGCAGCTTTAGCTCCTACGAGCAGTACTTC

v_call: TRBV28
clone_size: few
d_call: .
j_call: TRBJ1-3
cdr3_aa: CASSEGGSSTGNTIYF
cdr3_nt: TGTGCCAGCAGTGAAGGCGGCTCTTCCACTGGAAACACCATATATTTT

v_call: TRBV6-1
clone_size: .
d_call: TRBD2
j_call: TRBJ2-7
cdr3_aa: CASSETSGYEQYF
cdr3_nt: TGTGCCAGCAGCGAGACTAGCGGCTACGAGCAGTACTTC

v_call: TRBV7-8
clone_size: many
d_call: TRBD2
j_call: TRBJ2-3
cdr3_aa: CASSFTLAGDTQYF
cdr3_nt: TGTGCCAGCAGCTTTACCCTAGCGGGGGATACGCAGTATTTT

v_call: TRBV5-1
clone_size: .
d_call: TRBD1
j_call: TRBJ1-1
cdr3_aa: CASSSADRYTEAFF
cdr3_nt: TGCGCCAGCAGCTCAGCGGACAGGTACACTGAAGCTTTCTTT

v_call: TRBV7-7
clone_size: many
d_call: .
j_call: TRBJ2-1
cdr3_aa: CASSLSLAENEQFF
cdr3_nt: TGTGCTAGCAGCTTATCACTGGCCGAGAATGAGCAGTTCTTC

v_call: TRBV20-1
clone_size: .
d_call: .
j_call: TRBJ1-5
cdr3_aa: CSASEGNQPQHF
cdr3_nt: TGCAGTGCGAGCGAGGGGAATCAGCCCCAGCATTTT

v_call: TRBV4-2
clone_size: .
d_call: .
j_call: TRBJ2-1
cdr3_aa: CASSQSGGPDSYNEQFF
cdr3_nt: TGTGCCAGCAGCCAAAGTGGTGGGCCTGATTCCTACAATGAGCAGTTCTTC

v_call: TRBV20-1
clone_size: many
d_call: TRBD2
j_call: TRBJ2-7
cdr3_aa: CSAIGTSGNKEQYF
cdr3_nt: TGCAGTGCGATCGGGACTAGCGGGAATAAGGAGCAGTACTTC

v_call: TRBV10-3
clone_size: .
d_call: .
j_call: TRBJ2-3
cdr3_aa: CAIRTTDTQYF
cdr3_nt: TGTGCCATCAGAACAACGGATACGCAGTATTTT

v_call: TRBV24-1
clone_size: few
d_call: TRBD1
j_call: TRBJ2-2
cdr3_aa: CATRTGAYTGELFF
cdr3_nt: TGTGCCACCAGGACAGGGGCCTACACCGGGGAGCTGTTTTTT

v_call: TRBV2
clone_size: many
d_call: .
j_call: TRBJ2-1
cdr3_aa: CASRLEGGSEQFF
cdr3_nt: TGTGCCAGCAGGCTGGAGGGGGGGAGTGAGCAGTTCTTC

v_call: TRBV9
clone_size: few
d_call: TRBD2
j_call: TRBJ2-3
cdr3_aa: CASSATSANTDTQYF
cdr3_nt: TGTGCCAGCAGCGCGACTAGCGCGAACACAGATACGCAGTATTTT

v_call: TRBV12-3/TRBV12-4
clone_size: many
d_call: TRBD1
j_call: TRBJ2-1
cdr3_aa: CASSFGQGGKNEQFF
cdr3_nt: TGTGCCAGCAGTTTCGGACAGGGGGGGAAGAATGAGCAGTTCTTC

v_call: TRBV5-1
clone_size: few
d_call: .
j_call: TRBJ1-6
cdr3_aa: CASSLAGRGSPLHF
cdr3_nt: TGCGCCAGCAGCTTGGCCGGCAGAGGGTCACCCCTCCACTTT

v_call: TRBV28
clone_size: many
d_call: TRBD1
j_call: TRBJ2-7
cdr3_aa: CASIQTRGTGATLDEQYF
cdr3_nt: TGTGCCAGCATCCAAACGCGGGGGACAGGGGCTACCCTAGACGAGCAGTACTTC

v_call: TRBV19
clone_size: .
d_call: TRBD1
j_call: TRBJ1-5
cdr3_aa: CASALDRVQPQHF
cdr3_nt: TGTGCCAGTGCCCTGGACAGGGTACAGCCCCAGCATTTT

v_call: TRBV2
clone_size: few
d_call: .
j_call: TRBJ2-2
cdr3_aa: CASTPEWSNTGELFF
cdr3_nt: TGTGCCAGCACCCCGGAGTGGTCGAACACCGGGGAGCTGTTTTTT